This record concerns one T cell receptor beta chain sequence. This sample was included in a study of blood T cell repertoires in COVID-19. For the study at large: The United States, Italy and Spain provided the acute and convalescent COVID-19 samples. T cells, B-cell-depleted T cells, or PBMCs supplied cDNA or gDNA.

In the study's own analysis: Reference gene primer amplification gave nucleated cell count estimates. Some clones are missing from TCRdb's copy, which holds only in-frame ones; the method was immunoSEQ multiplex PCR. V and J calls and clone size are those listed in that table; D and trimming were worked out from the DNA. The table has approximately 390,000 clones, about 87% seen once; the top ten hold about 2%. Germline values: CDR1 SGHRS, CDR2 YFSETQ. Trimming removed 8 bases from V and 1 base from J; junction bases left unmatched: 6. This CDR3 is built from 14 residues. This clonotype was obtained from a woman in her fifties or sixties with COVID-19, enrolled during active disease. This chain connects TRBV5-1 to TRBJ1-3; 7 nucleotides match TRBD1. Sequences were obtained from peripheral blood. In DNA, the CDR3 is TGCGCCAGTACTACAGGGGAATCTGGAAACACCATATATTTT. Protein sequence: CASTTGESGNTIYF.